The T cell receptor (beta chain) under discussion was sequenced for a study of shared clonotypes between healthy human individuals. The data were produced by immunoSEQ multiplex PCR, yet TCRdb's version contains in-frame clones alone and is incomplete. Counted here are fewer than 600,000 clones, about 85% occurring once; the ten biggest clones make up approximately 13%. V gave up 0 bases and J gave up 4 bases, with 4 bases separating them. Looked up from germline, CDR1 is MNHNY and CDR2 is SVGAGI (reference sequence). CDR3 length equals 13 residues. The sequenced material came from PBMCs. The chain links TRBV6-6 to TRBJ2-1; D is uncertain. The receptor was derived from a woman between 40 and 50 years old in good health. Some clones in this sample may be carry-over from other donors' samples. The CDR3: CASSYSTYNEQFF. CDR3 nucleotides: TGTGCCAGCAGTTACTCGACTTACAATGAGCAGTTCTTC.